What follows are 22 T cell receptor beta chains derived from one specimen sequenced in a study of cytomegalovirus exposure and HLA in healthy donors. A multiplex PCR was run with 60 Vbeta primers and 13 Jbeta primers. Sequencing was performed with immunoSEQ multiplex PCR; in TCRdb, only in-frame clones are kept and a portion is missing. Across some 110,000 clones, the top ten clones capture around 3.5% of the sample. Sample: PBMCs. These TCRs come from a man aged 30-40 years in good health and CMV-seronegative.

The rearrangement uses TRBV5-6 and TRBJ1-2; 9 positions match TRBD1. CDR3 length equals 14 residues. The germline gives CDR1 SGHDT, CDR2 YYEEEE. V trimming: 1 base; J trimming: 4 bases; junction bases outside the gene matches: 2. Written as DNA, the CDR3 is TGTGCCAGCAGCTTGACAGGGGGCGCCTATGGCTACACCTTC. Encoded protein: CASSLTGGAYGYTF.

This rearrangement joins TRBV4-3 to TRBJ2-5, with 8 bases lining up with TRBD2. J was trimmed by 7 bases and V by 0 bases; bases with no gene match: 13. This CDR3 contains 17 residues. Germline V gives CDR1 LGHNA, CDR2 YSLEER. In DNA, the CDR3 is TGCGCCAGCAGCCAAGATGGGAAGGCGGGGGGACCAGGGACCCAGTACTTC. Translating it yields CASSQDGKAGGPGTQYF.

The CDR3 region has the DNA TGTGCCAGCTGGAGAACTAGCGGGGCAGATACGCAGTATTTT. Its translation is CASWRTSGADTQYF. The chain is built from TRBV7-2 and TRBJ2-3; the match to TRBD2 covers 10 bases. Trimming removed 8 bases from V and 4 bases from J; junction bases left unmatched: 6. Germline CDR1 and CDR2: SGHTA and FQGNSA. CDR3 size: 14 residues.

The V gene is TRBV30, the J gene TRBJ1-2; 8 nucleotides line up with TRBD1. With 3 bases clipped from V and 2 bases from J, the junction kept 8 bases outside the gene matches. The CDR3 is 15 amino acids. CDR1 and CDR2 from the germline V gene are GTSNPN and SVGIG (reference sequence). Written as DNA, the CDR3 is TGTGCCTGGAGCGCACCCCGGACAGGGAACTATGGCTACACCTTC. Translation gives CAWSAPRTGNYGYTF.

The V gene is TRBV4-3, the J gene TRBJ2-5, with TRBD2 identical over 12 bases. CDR1 and CDR2 from the germline V gene are LGHNA and YSLEER. The CDR3 length is 18 residues. The trim removed 0 bases at V and 4 bases at J, leaving 9 bases unmatched. For the CDR3, the DNA is TGCGCCAGCAGCCAAGATTGGCTAGCGGGGGGGCGGATAGAGACCCAGTACTTC. Translating it yields CASSQDWLAGGRIETQYF.

V and J are TRBV5-6 and TRBJ2-7; 9 bases map to TRBD1. There are 15 residues in the CDR3. CDR1 SGHDT and CDR2 YYEEEE come from the germline V gene. The V gene end was trimmed by 0 bases and the J gene end by 3 bases; junction bases not matched to a gene: 4. The CDR3 loop reads CASSLGGTGFYEQYF. CDR3 DNA: TGTGCCAGCAGCTTGGGGGGGACAGGGTTCTACGAGCAGTACTTC.

The rearrangement joins TRBV6-5 to TRBJ2-1; 7 bases line up with TRBD1. Germline lookup yields CDR1 MNHEY and CDR2 SVGAGI. J was trimmed by 4 bases and V by 2 bases; bases with no gene match: 2. The CDR3 totals 14 residues. CDR3: CASSYPDRYNEQFF. DNA for the CDR3: TGTGCCAGCAGTTACCCGGACAGGTACAATGAGCAGTTCTTC.

The chain couples TRBV9 to TRBJ1-3, with D maybe TRBD1 (5 bases). The CDR3 has 15 amino acids. Germline V lookup: CDR1 SGDLS, CDR2 YYNGEE. V lost 3 bases to trimming and J lost 0 bases, with 10 bases between them. The CDR3 sequence: CASSGRTGSGNTIYF. The CDR3 bases are TGTGCCAGCAGCGGACGTACAGGCTCTGGAAACACCATATATTTT.

The chain couples TRBV28 to TRBJ1-4; D may be TRBD1 (5 bases). The CDR3 has 15 residues. V was pared by 2 bases and J by 4 bases, with 11 bases between. Germline V gene lookup returns CDR1 MDHEN and CDR2 SYDVKM. Written as DNA, the CDR3 is TGTGCCAGCAGTTTAAGTCAGGGTCTTAATGAAAAACTGTTTTTT. This sequence encodes CASSLSQGLNEKLFF.

The chain carries TRBV10-3 and TRBJ2-2, with 10 bases identical to TRBD1. From germline, CDR1 is ENHRY and CDR2 SYGVKD. CDR3 length equals 15 residues. Losses at the gene ends were 8 bases for V and 6 bases for J; bases not matched to a gene: 9. CDR3 coding DNA: TGTGCCATCTCCAGGGGGACAGGGGAATCCGGGGAGCTGTTTTTT. This translates into CAISRGTGESGELFF.

V and J are TRBV5-1 and TRBJ1-6; tentatively, D is TRBD1 (6 bases). Germline V lookup: CDR1 SGHRS, CDR2 YFSETQ. Trimming cost V 0 bases and J 9 bases, with 10 bases left between them. The CDR3 extends over 14 amino acids. The CDR3 sequence: CASSLEQGGSPLHF. As DNA, the CDR3 is TGCGCCAGCAGCTTGGAACAGGGCGGTTCACCCCTCCACTTT.

V is TRBV4-1 and J is TRBJ2-1; D is perhaps TRBD2 (6 bases). In germline, CDR1 is MGHRA, CDR2 YSYEKL. The V end lost 1 base, the J end lost 0 bases, and 10 bases lay between the germline ends. The CDR3 spans 16 residues. The CDR3 DNA sequence: TGCGCCAGCAGCCAAGGGGCGGGGACCTCCTACAATGAGCAGTTCTTC. Translating it yields CASSQGAGTSYNEQFF.

This rearrangement joins TRBV7-2 to TRBJ1-1, with a weak D call TRBD1 (6 bases). Trimming shortened V by 6 bases and J by 1 base, and 15 bases separated the two germline ends. This CDR3 is 15 amino acids long. CDR1 and CDR2 (germline): SGHTA, FQGNSA. The CDR3 DNA is TGTGCCAGCAGTCCTAGGGGGGGCCGGAACACTGAAGCTTTCTTT. Translated, it gives CASSPRGGRNTEAFF.

The chain recombines TRBV29-1 with TRBJ2-1; maybe TRBD1 (5 bases). CDR3 length equals 12 residues. Germline V CDR1 and CDR2: SQVTM, ANQGSEA. The germline V and J ends were trimmed by 6 bases and 4 bases, with 10 bases remaining between them. The CDR3 region has the DNA TGCAGCGTCCATAGGGGTTACAATGAGCAGTTCTTC. Translated, it gives CSVHRGYNEQFF.

The chain employs TRBV5-1 and TRBJ2-7, with 8 bases identical to TRBD1. The V and J ends lost 1 base and 2 bases, in that order; junction bases with no gene match: 5. Germline V gene lookup returns CDR1 SGHRS and CDR2 YFSETQ. The CDR3 extends over 15 amino acids. This CDR3 reads CASSLKQGGTYEQYF. CDR3 nucleotides: TGCGCCAGCAGCTTGAAACAGGGGGGCACCTACGAGCAGTACTTC.

V and J are TRBV11-2 and TRBJ2-2; the match to TRBD1 covers 11 bases. The CDR3 contains 16 residues. Germline V gene data show CDR1 as SGHAT and CDR2 as FQNNGV. The ends lost 5 bases at V and 7 bases at J; junction bases unmatched: 9. The DNA for the CDR3 is TGTGCCAGCAGCCCAAAGGACAGGGGGCAAAACGGGGAGCTGTTTTTT. Amino acids: CASSPKDRGQNGELFF.

This chain links TRBV28 with TRBJ1-2; 8 positions match TRBD1. The V and J ends lost 6 bases and 6 bases, in that order; junction bases with no gene match: 12. The CDR3 consists of 15 residues. Germline CDR1 and CDR2: MDHEN and SYDVKM. The CDR3, as DNA: TGTGCCAGCAGACGGACAGGGAACCCCCCCCATGGCTACACCTTC. Translated, it gives CASRRTGNPPHGYTF.

The V call is TRBV10-3, the J call TRBJ2-2; D might be TRBD1 (8 bases). This CDR3 has 17 amino acids. Trimming cost V 0 bases and J 5 bases, with 16 bases left between them. Per the germline V gene, CDR1 is ENHRY and CDR2 is SYGVKD. The CDR3 DNA reads TGTGCCATCAGTGAGTCGGGGGGGGACAGGCGGACCGGGGAGCTGTTTTTT. It is translated as CAISESGGDRRTGELFF.

The chain combines TRBV27 with TRBJ2-7, with 9 bases lining up with TRBD1. Germline V gene lookup returns CDR1 MNHEY and CDR2 SMNVEV (reference sequence). The CDR3 covers 15 residues. Trimming removed 4 bases from V and 12 bases from J; junction bases left unmatched: 16. Here the CDR3 DNA reads TGTGCCAGCAGTTCTCCGGGACAGGGCCGGTCCGGTCTGTACTTC. This translates into CASSSPGQGRSGLYF.

The V gene is TRBV5-1, the J gene TRBJ1-4; D remains ambiguous. This CDR3 spans 14 amino acids. Deletions cut 0 bases from V and 4 bases from J, with 7 bases between. Germline values: CDR1 SGHRS, CDR2 YFSETQ. The CDR3 loop reads CASSLALVNEKLFF. The CDR3 DNA sequence: TGCGCCAGCAGCTTGGCTCTCGTTAATGAAAAACTGTTTTTT. Combining the CDR3 with reference TRBV5-1 and TRBJ1-4 gives the whole variable domain KAGVTQTPRYLIKTRGQQVTLSCSPISGHRSVSWYQQTPGQGLQFLFEYFSETQRNKGNFPGRFSGRQFSNSRSEMNVSTLELGDSALYLCASSLALVNEKLFFGSGTQLSVL.

This chain connects TRBV18 to TRBJ1-5, with TRBD1 matching over 8 bases. J was trimmed by 5 bases and V by 1 base; bases with no gene match: 4. Germline V lookup: CDR1 KGHSH, CDR2 LQKENI. The CDR3 is made up of 15 amino acids. In DNA form, the CDR3 reads TGTGCCAGCTCACCACTAGGACAGGGTGATCAGCCCCAGCATTTT. Translated: CASSPLGQGDQPQHF.

V gene TRBV7-2 combines with J gene TRBJ2-5; TRBD2 matches at 10 bases. The CDR3 spans 16 residues. Germline CDR1 SGHTA, CDR2 FQGNSA. The J segment lost 2 bases and the V segment lost 1 base, leaving 4 bases of the junction unmatched. DNA of the CDR3: TGTGCCAGCAGCTTAGGGGTAGCGGGGGGTCAAGAGACCCAGTACTTC. Translation: CASSLGVAGGQETQYF.